This passage covers 19 T cell receptor beta chains from one sample sequenced in a study of blood T cell repertoires in COVID-19 (dated by TCRdb to about 2020). Receptors were amplified or captured by the immunoSEQ multiplex PCR assay. As stored in TCRdb, this immuneACCESS dataset retains in-frame rearrangements with V and J assigned. A fraction of the clones does not appear; measured against another copy, unresolved V genes explain less than half of the discrepancy, and the remainder lacks a known reason. Counted in this sample were 60,000 or so clones; roughly 87% of them appeared once. The ten largest clones take up 10% of the sample. Sequenced sample: peripheral blood. These receptors originate from a human donor with acute or convalescent COVID-19. The donor label of this sample is uncertain.

The chain uses TRBV19 and TRBJ1-2, with TRBD1 identical over 7 bases. Germline V gene lookup returns CDR1 LNHDA and CDR2 SQIVND (reference sequence). V was pared by 3 bases and J by 2 bases, with 0 bases of the junction left unmatched. This CDR3 contains 13 residues. CDR3 in DNA: TGTGCCAGTAGTATGACAGGGAACTATGGCTACACCTTC. It translates to CASSMTGNYGYTF. Full variable domain (rest looked up from reference TRBV19 and TRBJ1-2): DGGITQSPKYLFRKEGQNVTLSCEQNLNHDAMYWYRQDPGQGLRLIYYSQIVNDFQKGDIAEGYSVSREKKESFPLTVTSAQKNPTAFYLCASSMTGNYGYTFGSGTRLTVV.

The chain employs TRBV18 and TRBJ2-7; 11 positions agree with TRBD1. Germline CDR1 and CDR2: KGHSH and LQKENI. This CDR3 has 14 amino acids. With V trimmed by 6 bases and J by 7 bases, 8 bases remained unmatched. The CDR3 nucleotides read TGTGCCAGCTCGGATGGGACAGGGGGAAATGAGCAGTACTTC. Protein: CASSDGTGGNEQYF. Based on the CDR3 plus reference TRBV18 and TRBJ2-7, the full variable domain is NAGVMQNPRHLVRRRGQEARLRCSPMKGHSHVYWYRQLPEEGLKFMVYLQKENIIDESGMPKERFSAEFPKEGPSILRIQQVVRGDSAAYFCASSDGTGGNEQYFGPGTRLTVT.

The chain carries TRBV15 and TRBJ1-5, with 10 bases identical to TRBD1. The CDR3 has 16 amino acids. The germline V gene has CDR1 LNHNV and CDR2 YYDKDF (reference sequence). The ends lost 3 bases at V and 3 bases at J; junction bases unmatched: 5. CDR3 in amino acids: CATSRGTGENNQPQHF. CDR3 DNA: TGTGCCACCAGCAGGGGGACAGGGGAGAACAATCAGCCCCAGCATTTT.

V usage is TRBV6-4 and J usage is TRBJ1-2; D unclear. This CDR3 spans 15 amino acids. With 3 bases removed from V and 0 bases from J, the gap between germline ends came to 11 bases. Germline CDR1 and CDR2: MRHNA and SNTAGT. The CDR3 sequence: CASSEYALANYGYTF. CDR3 DNA sequence: TGTGCCAGCAGTGAATATGCCCTAGCTAACTATGGCTACACCTTC.

The genes are TRBV2 and TRBJ2-5; 10 bases map to TRBD1. This CDR3 contains 13 residues. Germline V lookup: CDR1 SNHLY, CDR2 FYNNEI. After removal of 7 bases from V and 7 bases from J, the junction contained 6 bases not matched to a gene. The chain's CDR3 is CASTTGQGGTQYF. The CDR3 region has the DNA TGTGCCAGCACTACCGGACAGGGGGGGACCCAGTACTTC.

This clone was seen just once. This chain links TRBV11-3 with TRBJ2-2, with 7 bases identical to TRBD2. V lost 8 bases, J lost 10 bases, and 10 bases stayed unmatched. The germline V gene encodes CDR1 SGHNT and CDR2 YENEEA. CDR3 length: 13 amino acids. CDR3 sequence: CASGLSGAEELFF. The CDR3 DNA follows: TGTGCCAGCGGACTAAGCGGGGCGGAGGAGCTGTTTTTT.

The chain is built from TRBV3-1 (or the pseudogene TRBV3-2) and TRBJ2-3; D gene ambiguous. V lost 3 bases and J 7 bases, leaving 5 bases between the germline ends. The germline gives CDR1 LGHDT, CDR2 YNNKEL (reference sequence). This CDR3 has 11 residues. Here the CDR3 reads CASSQTNTQYF. The CDR3 DNA reads as TGTGCCAGCAGCCAGACAAATACGCAGTATTTT.

The rearrangement joins TRBV19 to TRBJ2-1; 14 bases agree with TRBD2. The germline V gene encodes CDR1 LNHDA and CDR2 SQIVND (reference sequence). The V gene end was trimmed by 6 bases and the J gene end by 10 bases; junction bases not matched to a gene: 14. This CDR3 is 17 amino acids long. DNA of the CDR3: TGTGCCAGTAGGCAGACTAGCGGGAGGGTCGTCGGCTCGGAGCAGTTCTTC. It translates to CASRQTSGRVVGSEQFF.

V and J are TRBV30 and TRBJ1-2; D is unclear. V lost 4 bases to trimming and J lost 4 bases, with 22 bases between them. From germline, CDR1 is GTSNPN and CDR2 SVGIG (reference sequence). CDR3 length: 16 amino acids. This chain's CDR3 is CAWINGSDNGAYGYTF. The CDR3 DNA follows: TGTGCCTGGATAAACGGATCCGATAATGGAGCCTATGGCTACACCTTC.

A single count supports this clone. This chain connects TRBV5-4 to TRBJ2-3; D ambiguous. This CDR3 comprises 13 residues. The V and J ends lost 0 bases and 3 bases respectively, with 5 bases between them. The germline CDR1 and CDR2 sequences are SGHNT and YYREEE (reference sequence). The CDR3 sequence is CASSLDETDTQYF. CDR3 DNA: TGTGCCAGCAGCTTGGACGAGACAGATACGCAGTATTTT.

The CDR3 protein is CASSPALLMRTEAFF. CDR3 DNA: TGTGCCAGCAGCCCGGCTCTATTGATGAGGACTGAAGCTTTCTTT. V is TRBV7-9 and J is TRBJ1-1, with D hard to call. The length of the CDR3 is 15 residues. Looked up from germline, CDR1 is SEHNR and CDR2 is FQNEAQ (reference sequence). V was clipped by 5 bases and J by 5 bases, with 18 bases between them.

The chain employs TRBV10-3 and TRBJ2-3, with 9 positions matching TRBD2. CDR3 size: 20 residues. V trimming: 4 bases; J trimming: 0 bases; junction bases outside the gene matches: 17. Germline V gene sequence: CDR1 ENHRY, CDR2 SYGVKD. CDR3 region: CAISAVQASGNSHSTDTQYF. DNA of the CDR3: TGTGCCATCAGTGCGGTTCAGGCTAGCGGGAATAGCCATAGCACAGATACGCAGTATTTT.

V gene TRBV5-4 combines with J gene TRBJ2-1, with 10 positions matching TRBD2. The length of the CDR3 is 16 residues. Germline values: CDR1 SGHNT, CDR2 YYREEE (reference sequence). Unmatched junction bases numbered 6, after V lost 3 bases and J lost 3 bases. CDR3 protein: CASSWGRTSGYNEQFF. DNA of the CDR3: TGTGCCAGCAGCTGGGGCCGGACTAGCGGCTACAATGAGCAGTTCTTC.

The chain employs TRBV7-2 and TRBJ1-5; the D gene is possibly TRBD1 (6 bases). The V end was cut by 6 bases, the J end by 5 bases, with 11 bases between. Per the germline V gene, CDR1 is SGHTA and CDR2 is FQGNSA. This CDR3 has 13 residues. CDR3 amino acids: CASSWGGDQPQHF. For the CDR3, the DNA is TGTGCCAGCAGTTGGGGGGGCGATCAGCCCCAGCATTTT.

V gene TRBV28 combines with J gene TRBJ1-2; TRBD1 matches at 9 bases. Germline trimming cut 0 bases from V and 6 bases from J; bases unmatched to any gene: 11. The V gene's germline CDR1 is MDHEN and CDR2 SYDVKM. The CDR3 has 17 amino acids. Written as DNA, the CDR3 is TGTGCCAGCAGTTTATGGGGGACAGGGAAATCCTATGATGGCTACACCTTC. Its translation is CASSLWGTGKSYDGYTF.

The V gene is TRBV28, the J gene TRBJ1-4; D is ambiguous. V gave up 8 bases and J gave up 3 bases, with 7 bases separating them. The CDR3 has 12 amino acids. Germline values: CDR1 MDHEN, CDR2 SYDVKM. The CDR3 DNA is TGTGCCAGCGGCGAGGCTAATGAAAAACTGTTTTTT. It yields the protein CASGEANEKLFF.

The chain combines TRBV12-3 or TRBV12-4 with TRBJ2-3, with D maybe TRBD1 (5 bases). The CDR3 is made up of 11 amino acids. V gave up 5 bases and J gave up 10 bases, with 10 bases separating them. The CDR3 region has the DNA TGTGCCAGCAGTCCCCAGGGCTCGCAGTATTTT. Translated, it gives CASSPQGSQYF.

The chain joins TRBV6-5 to TRBJ2-6; D call uncertain. Per the germline V gene, CDR1 is MNHEY and CDR2 is SVGAGI. V lost 8 bases and J lost 0, with 5 bases in between. The CDR3 spans 13 residues. DNA for the CDR3: TGTGCCAGCTCCAGCTCTGGGGCCAACGTCCTGACTTTC. Its translation: CASSSSGANVLTF.

The chain recombines TRBV30 with TRBJ1-2; possibly TRBD1 for D (5 bases). The V end lost 0 bases, the J end lost 6 bases, and 14 bases lay between the germline ends. The germline V gene has CDR1 GTSNPN and CDR2 SVGIG (reference sequence). The CDR3 runs 14 residues. Here the CDR3 reads CAWSVLRGGDGYTF. CDR3 DNA: TGTGCCTGGAGTGTACTAAGGGGCGGGGATGGCTACACCTTC.